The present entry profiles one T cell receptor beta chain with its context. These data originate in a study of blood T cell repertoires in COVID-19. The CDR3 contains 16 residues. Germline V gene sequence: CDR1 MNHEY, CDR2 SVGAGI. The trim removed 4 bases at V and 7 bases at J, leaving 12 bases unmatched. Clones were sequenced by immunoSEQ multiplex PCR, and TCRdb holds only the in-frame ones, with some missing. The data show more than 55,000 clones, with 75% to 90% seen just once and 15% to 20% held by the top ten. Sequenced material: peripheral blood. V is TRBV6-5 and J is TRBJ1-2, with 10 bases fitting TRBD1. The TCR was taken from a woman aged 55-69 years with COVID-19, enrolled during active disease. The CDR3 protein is CASSSLRTGGDFGYTF. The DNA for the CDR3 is TGTGCCAGCAGTTCCCTACGGACAGGGGGAGATTTTGGCTACACCTTC.